These 28 T cell receptor beta chains originate from one sample sequenced in a study of PD-L1 blockade in urothelial cancer. Sample time point: peripheral blood 6 weeks after treatment start. TCRdb keeps only in-frame clones here, not all; method: immunoSEQ multiplex PCR. The repertoire holds around 110,000 clones, with approximately 90% as singletons. The material sequenced was PBMCs, taken around atezolizumab (anti-PD-L1) treatment. All receptors derive from a man in his sixties with urothelial cancer.

V is TRBV7-2 and J is TRBJ2-3; 7 positions match TRBD2. The CDR3 has 17 amino acids. Per germline, CDR1 SGHTA and CDR2 FQGNSA. Losses at the gene ends were 1 base for V and 4 bases for J; bases not matched to a gene: 11. The CDR3 reads CASSLERAGNPPDTQYF. CDR3 DNA sequence: TGTGCCAGCAGCTTAGAGAGAGCGGGAAACCCCCCAGATACGCAGTATTTT.

The chain recombines TRBV6-6 with TRBJ1-5; 7 positions agree with TRBD1. V lost 5 bases to trimming and J lost 1 base; unmatched junction nucleotides: 2. The germline V gene has CDR1 MNHNY and CDR2 SVGAGI (reference sequence). This CDR3 region has 14 residues. The DNA for the CDR3 is TGTGCCAGCAGTCCACAGGGGAGCAATCAGCCCCAGCATTTT. It yields the protein CASSPQGSNQPQHF.

The rearrangement links TRBV6-6 to TRBJ2-2; 9 bases match TRBD2. CDR1 and CDR2 (germline): MNHNY, SVGAGI (reference sequence). This CDR3 is built from 15 residues. The V segment lost 6 bases and the J segment 5 bases; nucleotides outside the gene matches: 7. The CDR3 bases are TGTGCCAGCAGGACACATAGCGGGGGTACCGGGGAGCTGTTTTTT. It encodes CASRTHSGGTGELFF.

V is TRBV9 and J is TRBJ2-3; D might be TRBD2 (6 bases). The V gene lost 2 bases and the J gene lost 3 bases, with 13 bases spanning the gap. CDR3 length: 15 amino acids. CDR1 and CDR2 from the germline V gene are SGDLS and YYNGEE. The CDR3 protein is CASSVGGSGTDTQYF. CDR3 DNA: TGTGCCAGCAGCGTTGGAGGGAGTGGGACAGATACGCAGTATTTT.

CDR3 sequence: CASSLGRGQGGYGYTF. In DNA, the CDR3 is TGTGCCAGCAGCTTGGGCAGGGGGCAAGGTGGCTATGGCTACACCTTC. The chain joins TRBV5-4 to TRBJ1-2, with 8 bases that match TRBD1. J was trimmed by 4 bases and V by 0 bases; bases with no gene match: 8. The V gene's germline CDR1 is SGHNT and CDR2 YYREEE (reference sequence). The CDR3 length is 16 residues. Supplemented by reference TRBV5-4 and TRBJ1-2, the full variable domain reads ETGVTQSPTHLIKTRGQQVTLRCSSQSGHNTVSWYQQALGQGPQFIFQYYREEENGRGNFPPRFSGLQFPNYSSELNVNALELDDSALYLCASSLGRGQGGYGYTFGSGTRLTVV.

CDR3 residues: CAISATGSTDTQYF. The CDR3 DNA reads as TGTGCCATCAGTGCGACAGGGAGCACAGATACGCAGTATTTT. This chain joins TRBV10-3 and TRBJ2-3; 7 bases map to TRBD1. Germline lookup yields CDR1 ENHRY and CDR2 SYGVKD. The CDR3 consists of 14 residues. J gave up 0 bases and V 4 bases, and 1 base lay outside the gene matches.

This rearrangement joins TRBV5-4 to TRBJ1-5; TRBD1 might be the D (6 bases). The CDR3 length is 13 residues. Trimming shortened V by 0 bases and J by 7 bases, and 8 bases separated the two germline ends. The germline V gene encodes CDR1 SGHNT and CDR2 YYREEE (reference sequence). This chain's CDR3 is CASSLGDNQPQHF. CDR3 sequence (DNA): TGTGCCAGCAGCTTGGGGGACAACCAGCCCCAGCATTTT.

In DNA, the CDR3 is TGTGCCAGCATGGCATATAGCAATCAGCCCCAGCATTTT. This translates into CASMAYSNQPQHF. The V and J genes are TRBV6-1 and TRBJ1-5; no clear D gene. V was cut by 7 bases and J by 0 bases, with 7 bases left in between. The CDR3 consists of 13 residues. In germline, CDR1 is MNHNS, CDR2 SASEGT.

The chain joins TRBV29-1 to TRBJ2-2, with D possibly matching TRBD1 (6 bases). Per germline, CDR1 SQVTM and CDR2 ANQGSEA. The CDR3 contains 14 residues. V was pared by 6 bases and J by 3 bases, with 14 bases between. The CDR3 is CSVAGTTHTGELFF. In nucleotides, the CDR3 is TGCAGCGTCGCCGGGACAACACACACCGGGGAGCTGTTTTTT.

V and J are TRBV6-4 and TRBJ2-1; D is uncertain. CDR1 is MRHNA, CDR2 SNTAGT, per germline. This CDR3 region has 11 residues. V lost 4 bases to trimming and J lost 9 bases, with 7 bases between them. The CDR3: CASSVGGEQFF. In DNA, the CDR3 is TGTGCCAGCAGTGTTGGCGGTGAGCAGTTCTTC.

The rearrangement links TRBV5-6 to TRBJ2-7; tentative D call: TRBD2 (6 bases). Germline CDR1 and CDR2: SGHDT and YYEEEE. The CDR3 spans 14 residues. The V gene lost 5 bases and the J gene lost 3 bases, with 15 bases spanning the gap. CDR3 protein: CASRHGSGVYEQYF. The CDR3 DNA is TGTGCCAGCAGGCACGGGAGTGGGGTCTACGAGCAGTACTTC.

This chain connects TRBV9 to TRBJ2-1, with 7 positions matching TRBD2. Germline V gene lookup returns CDR1 SGDLS and CDR2 YYNGEE. J lost 4 bases, V lost 0 bases, and 7 bases had no gene match. This CDR3 region has 16 residues. The CDR3 protein is CASSVGGGGSYNEQFF. CDR3 sequence (DNA): TGTGCCAGCAGCGTAGGCGGGGGTGGGTCTTACAATGAGCAGTTCTTC.

This chain joins TRBV2 and TRBJ2-3; 11 bases fit TRBD1. Germline V CDR1 and CDR2: SNHLY, FYNNEI. This CDR3 is 17 amino acids long. Losses at the gene ends were 4 bases for V and 5 bases for J; bases not matched to a gene: 11. DNA for the CDR3: TGTGCCAGCAGTGCCTGGACAGGGGGCCCGGGGTTAGATACGCAGTATTTT. As protein: CASSAWTGGPGLDTQYF.

The V gene is TRBV11-2, the J gene TRBJ2-2; D unresolved. From germline, CDR1 is SGHAT and CDR2 FQNNGV. Trimming removed 5 bases from V and 1 base from J, with 23 bases in between. This CDR3 has 19 residues. CDR3 DNA sequence: TGTGCCAGCAGCCACTTATTATCGTGGGCCCCCGGGAACACCGGGGAGCTGTTTTTT. Translated: CASSHLLSWAPGNTGELFF.

CDR3 nucleotides: TGTGCCAGCAGTTACGAGGGGGCCGACTATGGCTACACCTTC. This codes for CASSYEGADYGYTF. The V gene is TRBV6-5, the J gene TRBJ1-2, with 7 positions matching TRBD1. CDR3 length equals 14 residues. Germline values: CDR1 MNHEY, CDR2 SVGAGI. Trimming took 2 bases from V and 3 from J; bases not matched to a gene: 3.

The chain is built from TRBV6-6 and TRBJ2-7; D is possibly TRBD2 (5 bases). Looked up from germline, CDR1 is MNHNY and CDR2 is SVGAGI (reference sequence). The CDR3 is 15 residues long. V was pared by 7 bases and J by 0 bases, with 16 bases between. The CDR3 DNA follows: TGTGCCAGCACCCCGGTCCGGGAAGTCTCCTACGAGCAGTACTTC. Translating it yields CASTPVREVSYEQYF.

A note on this clone: Distinct nucleotide sequences in the sample also encode this CDR3. The rearrangement joins TRBV7-2 to TRBJ2-7; 7 bases align to TRBD1. This CDR3 comprises 13 residues. The junction had 1 base not matched to a gene; V was cut back by 3 bases and J by 2 bases. Germline loops: CDR1 SGHTA, CDR2 FQGNSA. CDR3 amino acids: CASSLTGTYEQYF. In DNA form, the CDR3 reads TGTGCCAGCAGCTTGACAGGGACCTACGAGCAGTACTTC.

The chain joins TRBV5-1 to TRBJ2-3; TRBD1 matches 12 bases. J was trimmed by 0 bases and V by 4 bases; bases with no gene match: 9. Germline CDR1 and CDR2: SGHRS and YFSETQ. There are 18 residues in the CDR3. In DNA form, the CDR3 reads TGCGCCAGCAGCCCTGGGACAGGGGGCCCCGTTAGCACAGATACGCAGTATTTT. Its translation is CASSPGTGGPVSTDTQYF.

In this sample, this clone turned up once. This chain joins TRBV5-1 and TRBJ2-7; D not certain. Germline values: CDR1 SGHRS, CDR2 YFSETQ. V lost 0 bases, J lost 2 bases, and 12 bases lay in between. This CDR3 region has 15 residues. This CDR3 reads CASSLAPQLTYEQYF. The CDR3 DNA follows: TGCGCCAGCAGCTTGGCCCCGCAACTGACCTACGAGCAGTACTTC.

The J gene is TRBJ1-6, the V gene TRBV4-3; TRBD1 might be the D (5 bases). Germline CDR1 is LGHNA and CDR2 is YSLEER. CDR3 size: 14 residues. Trimming cost V 5 bases and J 11 bases, with 16 bases left between them. The CDR3, as DNA: TGCGCCAGCAGCTCGGGACGTTCGGGGGCACCCCTCCACTTT. Protein sequence: CASSSGRSGAPLHF.

This chain joins TRBV5-4 and TRBJ1-2; the match to TRBD1 covers 11 bases. The ends lost 4 bases at V and 1 base at J; junction bases unmatched: 6. The CDR3 loop spans 16 amino acids. Germline V gives CDR1 SGHNT, CDR2 YYREEE (reference sequence). The CDR3 loop reads CASSPGQGVGNYGYTF. The CDR3 region has the DNA TGTGCCAGCAGCCCGGGACAGGGGGTGGGTAACTATGGCTACACCTTC.

The chain carries TRBV18 and TRBJ2-3; D possibly corresponds to TRBD2 (6 bases). This CDR3 comprises 15 residues. Between the trimmed V and J ends, which lost 3 bases and 6 bases, there was a span of 16 bases. Germline V lookup: CDR1 KGHSH, CDR2 LQKENI. The CDR3 region has the DNA TGTGCCAGCTCACCGGGGACGGGAGAGGCTGATACGCAGTATTTT. It specifies CASSPGTGEADTQYF.

The chain uses TRBV7-2 and TRBJ2-7, with D possibly matching TRBD2 (6 bases). The CDR3 totals 15 residues. The V and J ends lost 0 bases and 3 bases respectively, with 12 bases between them. Germline lookup yields CDR1 SGHTA and CDR2 FQGNSA. The CDR3 coding sequence is TGTGCCAGCAGCTTAGCGCTAGGCGGGGACTACGAGCAGTACTTC. Its translation is CASSLALGGDYEQYF.

This chain uses TRBV7-6 with TRBJ2-3, with 10 bases identical to TRBD1. J gave up 7 bases and V 6 bases, and 10 bases lay outside the gene matches. The CDR3 loop spans 15 amino acids. Germline assignment: CDR1 SGHVS and CDR2 FNYEAQ. CDR3 loop: CASSVGTGVLNTQYF. Here the CDR3 DNA reads TGTGCCAGCAGTGTGGGGACAGGGGTTTTGAATACGCAGTATTTT. The full variable domain, with the rest looked up from reference TRBV7-6 and TRBJ2-3, is GAGVSQSPRYKVTKRGQDVALRCDPISGHVSLYWYRQALGQGPEFLTYFNYEAQQDKSGLPNDRFSAERPEGSISTLTIQRTEQRDSAMYRCASSVGTGVLNTQYFGPGTRLTVL.

This clone was detected once. The chain joins TRBV18 to TRBJ1-1; D may be TRBD1 (5 bases). Germline V gives CDR1 KGHSH, CDR2 LQKENI. The CDR3 extends over 12 amino acids. Trimming shortened V by 1 base and J by 8 bases, and 8 bases separated the two germline ends. The CDR3 nucleotides are TGTGCCAGCTCACCACGGGAGGGGGAAGCTTTCTTT. It specifies CASSPREGEAFF. The whole variable domain, filled in from reference TRBV18 and TRBJ1-1, reads NAGVMQNPRHLVRRRGQEARLRCSPMKGHSHVYWYRQLPEEGLKFMVYLQKENIIDESGMPKERFSAEFPKEGPSILRIQQVVRGDSAAYFCASSPREGEAFFGQGTRLTVV.

V is TRBV6-6 and J is TRBJ2-7, with 9 bases aligning to TRBD2. The junction had 8 bases not matched to a gene; V was cut back by 5 bases and J by 6 bases. Germline values: CDR1 MNHNY, CDR2 SVGAGI (reference sequence). CDR3 length equals 14 residues. CDR3 coding DNA: TGTGCCAGCAGTACGCCGGGACTAGCATCCGAGCAGTACTTC. This encodes CASSTPGLASEQYF.

The rearrangement links TRBV6-5 to TRBJ1-1; a weak D match, TRBD1 (6 bases). From germline, CDR1 is MNHEY and CDR2 SVGAGI. The CDR3 is 14 amino acids. Trimming stripped 6 bases from V and 2 bases from J, with 13 bases between. The CDR3 sequence is CASRLRDTNTEAFF. In DNA form, the CDR3 reads TGTGCCAGCAGGCTCCGGGACACAAACACTGAAGCTTTCTTT.

This chain joins TRBV2 and TRBJ2-7; maybe TRBD1 (5 bases). CDR3 length: 14 residues. The germline gives CDR1 SNHLY, CDR2 FYNNEI. V gave up 2 bases and J gave up 2 bases, with 10 bases separating them. The CDR3 sequence: CASSEQGPAYEQYF. In nucleotides, the CDR3 is TGTGCCAGCAGTGAACAGGGTCCTGCCTACGAGCAGTACTTC.